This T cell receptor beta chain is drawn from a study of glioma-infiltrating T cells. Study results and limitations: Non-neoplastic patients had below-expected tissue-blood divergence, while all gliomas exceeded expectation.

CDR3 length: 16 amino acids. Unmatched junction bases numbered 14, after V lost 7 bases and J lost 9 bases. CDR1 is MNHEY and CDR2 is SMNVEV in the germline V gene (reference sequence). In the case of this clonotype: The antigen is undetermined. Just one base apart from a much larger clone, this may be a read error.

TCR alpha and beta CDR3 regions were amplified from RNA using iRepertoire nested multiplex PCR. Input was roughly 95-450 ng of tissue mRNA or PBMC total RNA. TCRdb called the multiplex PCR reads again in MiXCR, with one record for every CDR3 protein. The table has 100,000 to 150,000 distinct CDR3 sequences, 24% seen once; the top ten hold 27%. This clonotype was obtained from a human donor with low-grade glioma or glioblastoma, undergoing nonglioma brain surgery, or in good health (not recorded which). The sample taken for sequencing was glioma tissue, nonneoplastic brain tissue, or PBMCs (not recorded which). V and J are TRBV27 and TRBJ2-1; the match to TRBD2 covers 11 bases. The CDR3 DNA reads TGTGCCAGCACCTACGACCTTAGCGGGGGGGCGGGTGAGCAGTTCTTC. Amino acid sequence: CASTYDLSGGAGEQFF.